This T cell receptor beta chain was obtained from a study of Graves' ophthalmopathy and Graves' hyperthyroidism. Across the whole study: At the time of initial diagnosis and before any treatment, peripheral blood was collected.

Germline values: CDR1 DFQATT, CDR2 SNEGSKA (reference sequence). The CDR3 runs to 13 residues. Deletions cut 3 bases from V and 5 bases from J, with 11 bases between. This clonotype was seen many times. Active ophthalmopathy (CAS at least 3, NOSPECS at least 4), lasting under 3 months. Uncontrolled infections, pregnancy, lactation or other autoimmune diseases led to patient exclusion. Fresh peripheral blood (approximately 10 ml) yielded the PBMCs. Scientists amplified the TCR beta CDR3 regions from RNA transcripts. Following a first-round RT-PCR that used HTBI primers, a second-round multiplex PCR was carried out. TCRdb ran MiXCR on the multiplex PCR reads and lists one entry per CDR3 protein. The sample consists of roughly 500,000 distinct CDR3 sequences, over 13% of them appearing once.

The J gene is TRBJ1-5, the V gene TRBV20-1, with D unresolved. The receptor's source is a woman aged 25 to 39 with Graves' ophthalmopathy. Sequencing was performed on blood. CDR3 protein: CSAREEGHQPQHF. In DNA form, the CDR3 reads TGCAGTGCTAGGGAGGAGGGCCATCAGCCCCAGCATTTT.